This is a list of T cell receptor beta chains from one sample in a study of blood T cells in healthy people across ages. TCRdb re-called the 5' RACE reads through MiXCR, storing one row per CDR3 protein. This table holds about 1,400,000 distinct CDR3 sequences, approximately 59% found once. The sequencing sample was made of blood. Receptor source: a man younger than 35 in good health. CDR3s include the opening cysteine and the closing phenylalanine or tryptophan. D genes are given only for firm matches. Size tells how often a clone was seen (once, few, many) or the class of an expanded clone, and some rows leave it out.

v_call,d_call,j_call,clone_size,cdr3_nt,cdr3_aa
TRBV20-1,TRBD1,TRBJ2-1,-,TGCAGTGCTAGCGACCCCGGGACAGCCTACGAGCAGTTCTTC,CSASDPGTAYEQFF
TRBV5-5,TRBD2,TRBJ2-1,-,TGTGCCAGCAGCCTGACTAGCGGGGGGTTAAGTTGGAGCAATGAGCAGTTCTTC,CASSLTSGGLSWSNEQFF
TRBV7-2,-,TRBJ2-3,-,TGTGCCAGCAGCTACGAGGAGGGCCGAGTTGGAGATACGCAGTATTTT,CASSYEEGRVGDTQYF
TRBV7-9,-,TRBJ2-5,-,TGTGCCAGCAGCCTGACACGGTCTGAAGAGACCCAGTACTTC,CASSLTRSEETQYF
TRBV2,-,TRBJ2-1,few,TGTGCCAGCAGATTGGGGGGATACAATGAGCAGTTCTTC,CASRLGGYNEQFF
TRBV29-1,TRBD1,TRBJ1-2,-,TGCAGCGTTCCGTTACAGGGGTATGGCTACACCTTC,CSVPLQGYGYTF
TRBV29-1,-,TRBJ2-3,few,TGCAGCGTTGATTGGGCAGACACATTCACAGATACGCAGTATTTT,CSVDWADTFTDTQYF
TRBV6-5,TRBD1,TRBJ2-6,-,TGCGCCAGCAGGCCAAACACAGGGGCTGGGGCCAACGTCCTGACTTTC,CASRPNTGAGANVLTF
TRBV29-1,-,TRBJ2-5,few,TGCAGCGTTGAAAAGGTGGACAACGAAGAAGAGACCCAGTACTTC,CSVEKVDNEEETQYF
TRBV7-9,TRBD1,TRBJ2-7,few,TGTGCCAGCAGCTCTACTAAGGGGGCTGGATGGTACGAGCAGTACTTC,CASSSTKGAGWYEQYF
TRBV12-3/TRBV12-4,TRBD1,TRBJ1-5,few,TGTGCCAGCAGCCAACAGGGGGGCAATCAGCCCCAGCATTTT,CASSQQGGNQPQHF
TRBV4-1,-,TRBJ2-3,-,TGCGCCAGCAGCCAAGTTGGGTGGGGGTTCACAGATACGCAGTATTTT,CASSQVGWGFTDTQYF
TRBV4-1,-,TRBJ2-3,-,TGCGCCAGCAGCCAAGTGGTCAACGGGAGCACAGATACGCAGTATTTT,CASSQVVNGSTDTQYF
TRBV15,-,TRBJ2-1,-,TGTGCCACCAGCAGAGACAGGGAGTCCTACAATGAGCAGTTCTTC,CATSRDRESYNEQFF
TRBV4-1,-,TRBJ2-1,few,TGCGCCAGCAGCCAAGATTTGATGGCGTCCTCGTTCTTC,CASSQDLMASSFF
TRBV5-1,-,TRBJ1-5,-,TGTGCCAGCAGCTTAGCAGGGAGGAACCAGCCCCAGCATTTT,CASSLAGRNQPQHF
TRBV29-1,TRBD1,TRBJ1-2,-,TGCAGCACCAGGGGGCAGGCTAACTATGGCTACACCTTC,CSTRGQANYGYTF
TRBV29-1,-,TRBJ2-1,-,TGCAGCGTTCGCGGTTTGGGCGGTGAGCAGTTCTTC,CSVRGLGGEQFF
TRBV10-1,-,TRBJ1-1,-,TGCGCCAGCAGTGCTGAGGGTTTGACTGAAGCTTTCTTT,CASSAEGLTEAFF
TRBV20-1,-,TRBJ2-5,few,TGCAGTGCTACAGGGACGCCAGAGACCCAGTACTTC,CSATGTPETQYF
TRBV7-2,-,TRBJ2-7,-,TGTGCCAGCAGCGCTTGGACAGCCCGCTACGAGCAGTACTTC,CASSAWTARYEQYF
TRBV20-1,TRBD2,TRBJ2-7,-,TGCAGTGCTCCCGGACTAGCGGGGAGCTCCTACGAGCAGTACTTC,CSAPGLAGSSYEQYF
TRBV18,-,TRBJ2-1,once,TGTGCCAGCTCACCACCGAGCGTCAAGGAGCAGTTCTTC,CASSPPSVKEQFF
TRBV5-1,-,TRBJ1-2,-,TGCGCCAGCAGCTTGGCCGAAGAACAGAGCTATGGCTACACCTTC,CASSLAEEQSYGYTF
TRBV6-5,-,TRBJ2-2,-,TGTGCCGGACGGGGGTACACCGGGGAGCTGTTTTTT,CAGRGYTGELFF
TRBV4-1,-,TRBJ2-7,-,TGCGCCAGCGGGCCAGGAGATAGCTCCTACGAGCAGTACTTC,CASGPGDSSYEQYF
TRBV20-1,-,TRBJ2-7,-,TGCAGTGCTAGAGCCGGACCAAGCTACGAGCAGTACTTC,CSARAGPSYEQYF
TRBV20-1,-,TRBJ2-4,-,TGCAGTGCTAGAGATGCCAAAATATTCAACATTCAGTACTTC,CSARDAKIFNIQYF
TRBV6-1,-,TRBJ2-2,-,TGTGCCAGCAGTGAAATGGGGGCCGGGGAGCTGTTTTTT,CASSEMGAGELFF
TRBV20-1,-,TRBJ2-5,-,TGCAGTGCCACCCAGGACAGCCGGAGTGGGACCCAGTACTTC,CSATQDSRSGTQYF
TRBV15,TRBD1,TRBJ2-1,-,TGTGCCACCAGCCGGGACAGGGGGGAGTACAATGAGCAGTTCTTC,CATSRDRGEYNEQFF
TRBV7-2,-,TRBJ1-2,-,TGTGCCAGCAGCTTAGTGTCAGGCATGTCGGCTAACTATGGCTACACCTTC,CASSLVSGMSANYGYTF
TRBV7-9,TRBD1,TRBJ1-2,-,TGTGCCAGCAGCTTAGAACCGACAGGGAAGGAGGGCTACACCTTC,CASSLEPTGKEGYTF
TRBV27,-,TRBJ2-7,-,TGTGCCAGCAGTTCGGGCGGTGGGAAGCAGTACTTC,CASSSGGGKQYF
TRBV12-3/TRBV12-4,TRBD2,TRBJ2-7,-,TGTGCCAGCAGCCGAACGGGACTAGCGGTCTCCTACGAGCAGTACTTC,CASSRTGLAVSYEQYF
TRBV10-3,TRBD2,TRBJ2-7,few,TGTGCCATCAGTCTACTAGCGGAAGAGCAGTACTTC,CAISLLAEEQYF
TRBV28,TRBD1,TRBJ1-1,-,TGTGCCAGCAGTTTCCCTAGGGGGCGTAAGGACACTGAAGCTTTCTTT,CASSFPRGRKDTEAFF
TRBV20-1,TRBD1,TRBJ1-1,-,TGCAGTGCTAGAGATGCTCGGACAGGGCTTATTGAAGCTTTCTTT,CSARDARTGLIEAFF
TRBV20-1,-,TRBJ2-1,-,TGCAGTGCCGACGGCCGGGAGCTCATGTACAATGAGCAGTTCTTC,CSADGRELMYNEQFF